This T cell receptor (beta chain) originates from a study of blood T cell repertoires in COVID-19. Profiling relied on immunoSEQ multiplex PCR, and the TCRdb table lists in-frame clones only, not all of them. This sample yields fewer than 350,000 clones, of which around 86% are seen a single time; roughly 5.2% belongs to the top ten. This CDR3 contains 18 residues. Germline V gene lookup returns CDR1 SGHAT and CDR2 FQNNGV. Deletions cut 5 bases from V and 1 base from J, with 20 bases between. Sequences were obtained from PBMCs or T cells enriched from blood (not recorded which). This receptor was identified in a man in his 60s who had recovered from COVID-19. V gene TRBV11-2 combines with J gene TRBJ2-2, with TRBD2 as a possible D gene (6 bases). In DNA form, the CDR3 reads TGTGCCAGCAGCCTTATACCCACCAGCGGGCGGAACACCGGGGAGCTGTTTTTT. This encodes CASSLIPTSGRNTGELFF.